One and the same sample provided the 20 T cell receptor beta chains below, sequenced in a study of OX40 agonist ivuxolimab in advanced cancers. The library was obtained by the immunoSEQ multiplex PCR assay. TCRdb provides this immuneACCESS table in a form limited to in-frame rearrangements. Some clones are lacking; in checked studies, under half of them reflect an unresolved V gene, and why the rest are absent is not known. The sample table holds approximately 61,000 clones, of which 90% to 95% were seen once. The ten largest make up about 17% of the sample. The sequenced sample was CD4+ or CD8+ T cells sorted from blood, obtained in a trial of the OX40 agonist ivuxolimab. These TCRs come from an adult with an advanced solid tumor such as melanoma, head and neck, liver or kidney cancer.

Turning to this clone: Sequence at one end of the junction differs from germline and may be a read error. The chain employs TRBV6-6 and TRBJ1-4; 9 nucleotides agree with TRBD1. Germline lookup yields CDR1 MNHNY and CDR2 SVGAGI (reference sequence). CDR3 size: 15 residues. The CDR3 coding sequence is TGTGCCAGCAGTTATTCTACAGGGGGCAATGGAAAACTGTTTTTT. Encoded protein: CASSYSTGGNGKLFF.

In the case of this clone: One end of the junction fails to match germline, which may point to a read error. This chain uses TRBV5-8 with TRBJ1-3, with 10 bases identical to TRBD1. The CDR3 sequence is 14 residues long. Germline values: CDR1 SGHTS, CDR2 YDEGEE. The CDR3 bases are TGTGCCAGCAGCCCGGGACAGGGGCGGACTTGGTTGAATTTT. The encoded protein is CASSPGQGRTWLNF.

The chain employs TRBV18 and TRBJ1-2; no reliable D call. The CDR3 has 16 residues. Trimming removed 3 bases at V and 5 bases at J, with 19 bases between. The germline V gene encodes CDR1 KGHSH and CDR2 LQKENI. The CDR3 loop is CASSPPPRPEPYGYTF. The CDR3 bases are TGTGCCAGCTCACCTCCTCCCAGACCGGAACCATATGGCTACACCTTC. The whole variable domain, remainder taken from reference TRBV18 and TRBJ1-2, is NAGVMQNPRHLVRRRGQEARLRCSPMKGHSHVYWYRQLPEEGLKFMVYLQKENIIDESGMPKERFSAEFPKEGPSILRIQQVVRGDSAAYFCASSPPPRPEPYGYTFGSGTRLTVV.

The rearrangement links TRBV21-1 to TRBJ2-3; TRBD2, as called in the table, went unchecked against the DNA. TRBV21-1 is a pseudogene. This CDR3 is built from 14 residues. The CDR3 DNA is TGTGCCAGCAGGACTAGTCGGCTAACAGATACGCAGTATTTT. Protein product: CASRTSRLTDTQYF.

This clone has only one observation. CDR3 region: CASSQTTSNYGYTF. In nucleotides, the CDR3 is TGTGCCAGCAGCCAAACGACTTCAAACTATGGCTACACCTTC. V usage is TRBV14 and J usage is TRBJ1-2; D ambiguous. V was cut by 2 bases and J by 2 bases, with 9 bases left in between. The CDR3 loop spans 14 amino acids. The germline gives CDR1 SGHDN, CDR2 FVKESK.

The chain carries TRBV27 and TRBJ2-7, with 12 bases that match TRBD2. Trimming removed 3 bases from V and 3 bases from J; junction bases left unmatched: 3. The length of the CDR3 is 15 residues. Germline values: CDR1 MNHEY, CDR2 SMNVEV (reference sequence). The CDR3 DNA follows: TGTGCCAGCAGTTTTTCGACTAGCGGGAGCTACGAGCAGTACTTC. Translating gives CASSFSTSGSYEQYF.

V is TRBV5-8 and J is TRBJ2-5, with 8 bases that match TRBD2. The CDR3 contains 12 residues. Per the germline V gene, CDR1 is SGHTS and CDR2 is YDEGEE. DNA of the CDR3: TGTGCAGGGAGCGGGGGTCTGGAGACCCAGTACTTC. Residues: CAGSGGLETQYF. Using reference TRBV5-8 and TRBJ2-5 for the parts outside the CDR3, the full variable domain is EAGVTQSPTHLIKTRGQQATLRCSPISGHTSVYWYQQALGLGLQFLLWYDEGEERNRGNFPPRFSGRQFPNYSSELNVNALELEDSALYLCAGSGGLETQYFGPGTRLLVL.

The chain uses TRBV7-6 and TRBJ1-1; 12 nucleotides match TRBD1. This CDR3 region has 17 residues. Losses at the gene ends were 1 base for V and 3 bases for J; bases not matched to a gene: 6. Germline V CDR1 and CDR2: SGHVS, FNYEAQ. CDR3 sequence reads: CASSLGRDRGRYTEAFF. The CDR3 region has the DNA TGTGCCAGCAGCTTAGGTAGGGACAGGGGGCGTTACACTGAAGCTTTCTTT.

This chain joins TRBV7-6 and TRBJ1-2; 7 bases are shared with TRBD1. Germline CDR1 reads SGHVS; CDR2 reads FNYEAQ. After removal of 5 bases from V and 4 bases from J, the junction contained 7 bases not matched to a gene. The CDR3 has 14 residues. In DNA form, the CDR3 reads TGTGCCAGCAGCCTGACCACAGGGGCCTATGGCTACACCTTC. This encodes CASSLTTGAYGYTF.

CDR3 sequence (DNA): TGTGCCAGCAGCCCCGTCCCCCTGGGTCCCGGGGAGCTGTTTTTT. Protein: CASSPVPLGPGELFF. The rearrangement joins TRBV27 to TRBJ2-2; no clear D. The CDR3 runs 15 residues. CDR1 and CDR2 (germline): MNHEY, SMNVEV (reference sequence). Trimming pared 6 bases from V and 6 bases from J, leaving 17 bases between.

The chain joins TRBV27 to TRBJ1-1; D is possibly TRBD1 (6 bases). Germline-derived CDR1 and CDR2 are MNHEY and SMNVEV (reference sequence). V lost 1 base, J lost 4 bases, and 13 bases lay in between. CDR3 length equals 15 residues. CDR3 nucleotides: TGTGCCAGCAGTTTATACGGGGGGCGCGGCACTGAAGCTTTCTTT. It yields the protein CASSLYGGRGTEAFF.

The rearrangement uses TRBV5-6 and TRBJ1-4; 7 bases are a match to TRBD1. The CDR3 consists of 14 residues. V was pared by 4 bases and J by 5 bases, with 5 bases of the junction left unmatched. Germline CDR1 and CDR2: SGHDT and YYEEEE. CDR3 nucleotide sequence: TGTGCCAGCAGCCTCGGGACAGACAATGAAAAACTGTTTTTT. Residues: CASSLGTDNEKLFF.

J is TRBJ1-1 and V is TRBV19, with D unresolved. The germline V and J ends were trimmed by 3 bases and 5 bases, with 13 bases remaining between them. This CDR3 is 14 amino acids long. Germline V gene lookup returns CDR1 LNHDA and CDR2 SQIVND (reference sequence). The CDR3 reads CASSIAYLETEAFF. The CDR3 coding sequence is TGTGCCAGTAGTATCGCATATCTGGAGACTGAAGCTTTCTTT.

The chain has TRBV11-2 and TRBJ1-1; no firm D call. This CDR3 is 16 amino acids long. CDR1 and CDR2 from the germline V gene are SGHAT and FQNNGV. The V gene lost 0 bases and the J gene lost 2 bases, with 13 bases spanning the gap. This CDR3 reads CASSLDRFTVNTEAFF. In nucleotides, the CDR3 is TGTGCCAGCAGCTTAGATCGGTTTACGGTAAACACTGAAGCTTTCTTT.

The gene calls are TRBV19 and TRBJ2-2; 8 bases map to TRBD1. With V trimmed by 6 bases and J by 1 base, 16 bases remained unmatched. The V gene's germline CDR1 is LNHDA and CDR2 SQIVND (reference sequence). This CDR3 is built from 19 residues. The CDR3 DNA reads TGTGCCAGTAGCAGACAGACCCTTATTGGACAGGGGAACACCGGGGAGCTGTTTTTT. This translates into CASSRQTLIGQGNTGELFF.

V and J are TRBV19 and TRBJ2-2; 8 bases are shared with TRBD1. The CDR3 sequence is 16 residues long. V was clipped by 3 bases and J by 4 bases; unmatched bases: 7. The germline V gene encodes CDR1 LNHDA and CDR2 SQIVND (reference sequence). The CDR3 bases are TGTGCCAGTAGTATTTGGACAGGGCTGATCACCGGGGAGCTGTTTTTT. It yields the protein CASSIWTGLITGELFF.

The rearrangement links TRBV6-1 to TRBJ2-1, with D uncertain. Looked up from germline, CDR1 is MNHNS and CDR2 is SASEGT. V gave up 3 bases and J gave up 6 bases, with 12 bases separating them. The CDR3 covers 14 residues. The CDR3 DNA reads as TGTGCCAGCAGTGAGTTAAACAGTGGCAATGAGCAGTTCTTC. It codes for CASSELNSGNEQFF.

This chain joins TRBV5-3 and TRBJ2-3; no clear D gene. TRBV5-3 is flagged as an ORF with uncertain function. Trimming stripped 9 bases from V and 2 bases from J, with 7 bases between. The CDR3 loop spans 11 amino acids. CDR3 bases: TGTGCCAAAAATTCCACAGATACGCAGTATTTT. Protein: CAKNSTDTQYF.

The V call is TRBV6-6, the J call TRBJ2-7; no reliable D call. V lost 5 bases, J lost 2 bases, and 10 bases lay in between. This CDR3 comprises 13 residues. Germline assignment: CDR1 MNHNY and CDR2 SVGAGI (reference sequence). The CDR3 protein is CASSQTAAYEQYF. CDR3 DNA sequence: TGTGCCAGCAGTCAGACGGCCGCCTACGAGCAGTACTTC.

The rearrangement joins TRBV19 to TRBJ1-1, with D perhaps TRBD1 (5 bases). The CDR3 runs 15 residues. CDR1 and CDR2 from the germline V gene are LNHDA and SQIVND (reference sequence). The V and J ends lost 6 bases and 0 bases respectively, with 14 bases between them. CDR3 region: CASSDSQTMNTEAFF. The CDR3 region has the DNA TGTGCCAGTAGCGACAGCCAAACCATGAACACTGAAGCTTTCTTT.